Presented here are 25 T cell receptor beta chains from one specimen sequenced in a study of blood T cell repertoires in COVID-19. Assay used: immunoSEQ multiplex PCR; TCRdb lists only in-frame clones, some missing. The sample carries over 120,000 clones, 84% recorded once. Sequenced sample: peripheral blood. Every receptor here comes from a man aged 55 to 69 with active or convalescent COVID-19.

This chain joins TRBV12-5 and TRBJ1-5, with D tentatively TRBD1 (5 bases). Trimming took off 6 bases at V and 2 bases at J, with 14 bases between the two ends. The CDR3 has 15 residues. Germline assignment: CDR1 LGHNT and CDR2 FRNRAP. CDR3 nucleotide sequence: TGTGCTAGTGGCGCAGGGAATTCGGGCAATCAGCCCCAGCATTTT. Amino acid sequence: CASGAGNSGNQPQHF.

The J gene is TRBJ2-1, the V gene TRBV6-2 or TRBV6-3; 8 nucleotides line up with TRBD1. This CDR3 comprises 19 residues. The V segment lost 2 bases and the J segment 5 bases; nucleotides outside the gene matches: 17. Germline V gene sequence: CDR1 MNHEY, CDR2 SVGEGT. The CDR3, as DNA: TGTGCCAGCAGTTACGAAAGGACAGGGCGCTCGTTTCCGAACAATGAGCAGTTCTTC. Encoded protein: CASSYERTGRSFPNNEQFF.

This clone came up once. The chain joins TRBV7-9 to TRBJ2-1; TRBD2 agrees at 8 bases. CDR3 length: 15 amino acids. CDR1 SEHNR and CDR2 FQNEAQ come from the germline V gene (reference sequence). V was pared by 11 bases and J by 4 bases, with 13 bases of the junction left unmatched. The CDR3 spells CALTTLAGFYNEQFF. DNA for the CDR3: TGTGCCTTAACGACCCTAGCGGGTTTTTACAATGAGCAGTTCTTC.

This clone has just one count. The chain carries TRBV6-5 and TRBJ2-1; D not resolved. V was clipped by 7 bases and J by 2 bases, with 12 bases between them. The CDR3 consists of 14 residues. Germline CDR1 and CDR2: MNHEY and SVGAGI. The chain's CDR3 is CASTGGDAYNEQFF. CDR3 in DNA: TGTGCCAGCACCGGCGGAGATGCCTACAATGAGCAGTTCTTC.

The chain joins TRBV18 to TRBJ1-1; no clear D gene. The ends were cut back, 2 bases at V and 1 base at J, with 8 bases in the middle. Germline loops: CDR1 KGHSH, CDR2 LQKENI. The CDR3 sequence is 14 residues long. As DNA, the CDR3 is TGTGCCAGCTCACCATCGAGGCGGAACACTGAAGCTTTCTTT. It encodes CASSPSRRNTEAFF.

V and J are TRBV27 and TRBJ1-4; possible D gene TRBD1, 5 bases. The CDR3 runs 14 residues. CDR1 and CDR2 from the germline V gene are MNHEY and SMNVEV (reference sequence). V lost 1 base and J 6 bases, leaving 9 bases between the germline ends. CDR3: CASSLWGVDEKLFF. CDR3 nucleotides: TGTGCCAGCAGTTTATGGGGGGTCGATGAAAAACTGTTTTTT. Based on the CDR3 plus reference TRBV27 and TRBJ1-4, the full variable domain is EAQVTQNPRYLITVTGKKLTVTCSQNMNHEYMSWYRQDPGLGLRQIYYSMNVEVTDKGDVPEGYKVSRKEKRNFPLILESPSPNQTSLYFCASSLWGVDEKLFFGSGTQLSVL.

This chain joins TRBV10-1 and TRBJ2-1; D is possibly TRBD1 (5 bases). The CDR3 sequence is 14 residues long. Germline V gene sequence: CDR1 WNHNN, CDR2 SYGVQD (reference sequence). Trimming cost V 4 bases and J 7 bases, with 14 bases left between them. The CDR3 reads CASSGTRTVNEQFF. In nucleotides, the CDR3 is TGCGCCAGCAGTGGGACACGAACCGTTAATGAGCAGTTCTTC.

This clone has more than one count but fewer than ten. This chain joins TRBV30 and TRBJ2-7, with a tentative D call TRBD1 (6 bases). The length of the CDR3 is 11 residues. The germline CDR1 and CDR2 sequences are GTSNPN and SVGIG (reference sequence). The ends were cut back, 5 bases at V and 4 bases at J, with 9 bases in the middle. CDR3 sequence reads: CAWGTGYEQYF. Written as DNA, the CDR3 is TGTGCCTGGGGCACAGGGTACGAGCAGTACTTC.

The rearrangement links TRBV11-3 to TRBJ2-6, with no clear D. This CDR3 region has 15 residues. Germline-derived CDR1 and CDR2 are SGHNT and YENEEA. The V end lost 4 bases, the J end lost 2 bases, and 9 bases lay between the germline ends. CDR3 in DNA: TGTGCCAGCAGCTCGATTGGCCCTGGGGCCAACGTCCTGACTTTC. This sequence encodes CASSSIGPGANVLTF.

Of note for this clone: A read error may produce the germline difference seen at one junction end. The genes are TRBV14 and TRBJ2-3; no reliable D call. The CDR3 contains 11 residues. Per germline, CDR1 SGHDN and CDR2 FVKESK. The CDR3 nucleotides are TGTGCCAGCAGCCAAGGGGCACTGGAAGATTTT. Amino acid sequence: CASSQGALEDF.

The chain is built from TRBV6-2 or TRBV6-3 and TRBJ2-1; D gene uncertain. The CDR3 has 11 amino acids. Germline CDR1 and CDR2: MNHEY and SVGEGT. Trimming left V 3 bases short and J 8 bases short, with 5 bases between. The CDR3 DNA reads TGTGCCAGCAGTTATCCGGATGAGCAGTTCTTC. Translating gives CASSYPDEQFF.

CDR3 DNA: TGCGCCAGCAGCTTTGCACAGAACTCCTACGAGCAGTACTTC. This translates into CASSFAQNSYEQYF. The chain joins TRBV5-1 to TRBJ2-7, with no clear D. Trimming removed 2 bases at V and 0 bases at J, with 9 bases between. The CDR3 contains 14 residues. Germline V gives CDR1 SGHRS, CDR2 YFSETQ.

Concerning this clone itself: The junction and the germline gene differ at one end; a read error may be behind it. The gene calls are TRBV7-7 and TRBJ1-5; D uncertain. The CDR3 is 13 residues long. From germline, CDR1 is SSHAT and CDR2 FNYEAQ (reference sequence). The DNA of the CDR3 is TGTGCTAGCAGCGTCAATCGGAATCAGCCCCAGCATTTT. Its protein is CASSVNRNQPQHF.

The CDR3 region has the DNA TGTGCCAGCAGTTACTCCTCCGGGACACTGGAACAGTACGTC. Its protein is CASSYSSGTLEQYV. This chain links TRBV6-6 with TRBJ2-7, with D possibly matching TRBD1 (6 bases). The V gene's germline CDR1 is MNHNY and CDR2 SVGAGI (reference sequence). Between the trimmed V and J ends, which lost 0 bases and 10 bases, there was a span of 16 bases. This CDR3 has 14 amino acids.

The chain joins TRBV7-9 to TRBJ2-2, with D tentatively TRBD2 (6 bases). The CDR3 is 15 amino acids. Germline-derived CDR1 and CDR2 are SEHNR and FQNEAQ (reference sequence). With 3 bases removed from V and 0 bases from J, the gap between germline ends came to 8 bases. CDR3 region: CASSLRLANTGELFF. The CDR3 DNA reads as TGTGCCAGCAGCTTGCGACTAGCGAACACCGGGGAGCTGTTTTTT.

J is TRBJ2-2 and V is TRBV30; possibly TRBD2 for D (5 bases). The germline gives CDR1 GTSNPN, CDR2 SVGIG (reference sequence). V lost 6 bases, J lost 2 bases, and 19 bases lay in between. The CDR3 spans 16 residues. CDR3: CACTHSGLTNTGELFF. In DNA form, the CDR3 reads TGTGCCTGCACTCACTCCGGACTTACTAACACCGGGGAGCTGTTTTTT.

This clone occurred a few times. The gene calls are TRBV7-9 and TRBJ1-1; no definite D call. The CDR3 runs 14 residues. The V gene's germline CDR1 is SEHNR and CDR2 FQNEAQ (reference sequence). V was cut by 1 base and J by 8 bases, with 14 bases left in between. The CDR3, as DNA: TGTGCCAGCAGCTTAGAATGGAGTCAAGACGAAGCTTTCTTT. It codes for CASSLEWSQDEAFF.

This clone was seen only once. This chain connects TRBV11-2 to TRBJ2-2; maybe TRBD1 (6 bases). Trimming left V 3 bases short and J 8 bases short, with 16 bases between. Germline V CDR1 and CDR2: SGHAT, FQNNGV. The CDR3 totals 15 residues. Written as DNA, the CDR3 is TGTGCCAGCAGCTTGTCAAACAGGGTGGCGGGGGAGCTGTTTTTT. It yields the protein CASSLSNRVAGELFF.

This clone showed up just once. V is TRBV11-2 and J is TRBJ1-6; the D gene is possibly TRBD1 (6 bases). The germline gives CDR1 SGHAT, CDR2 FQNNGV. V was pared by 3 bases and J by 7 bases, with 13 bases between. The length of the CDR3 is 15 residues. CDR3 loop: CASSFDGQINSPLHF. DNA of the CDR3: TGTGCCAGCAGCTTCGACGGACAGATAAATTCACCCCTCCACTTT. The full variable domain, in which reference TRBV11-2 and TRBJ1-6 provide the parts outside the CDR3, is EAGVAQSPRYKIIEKRQSVAFWCNPISGHATLYWYQQILGQGPKLLIQFQNNGVVDDSQLPKDRFSAERLKGVDSTLKIQPAKLEDSAVYLCASSFDGQINSPLHFGNGTRLTVT.

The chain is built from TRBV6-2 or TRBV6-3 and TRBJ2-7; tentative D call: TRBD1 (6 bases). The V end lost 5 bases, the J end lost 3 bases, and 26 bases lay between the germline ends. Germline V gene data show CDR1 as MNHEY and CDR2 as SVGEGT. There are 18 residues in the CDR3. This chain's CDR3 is CASSPGLLRPRGYYEQYF. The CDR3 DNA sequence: TGTGCCAGCAGTCCCGGGCTTTTGAGGCCCAGGGGCTACTACGAGCAGTACTTC.

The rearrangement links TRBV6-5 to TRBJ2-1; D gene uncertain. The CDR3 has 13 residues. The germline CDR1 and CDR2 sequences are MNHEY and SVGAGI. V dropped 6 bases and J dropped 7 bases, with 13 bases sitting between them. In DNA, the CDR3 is TGTGCCAGCAGGCGGCTAGAATTAAATGAGCAGTTCTTC. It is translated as CASRRLELNEQFF.

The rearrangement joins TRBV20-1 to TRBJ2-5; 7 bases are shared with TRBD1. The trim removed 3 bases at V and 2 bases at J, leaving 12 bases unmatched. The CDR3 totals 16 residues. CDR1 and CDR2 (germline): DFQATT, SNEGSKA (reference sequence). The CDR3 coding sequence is TGCAGTGCTAGTGAGTTGACAGGGAAACTACAAGAGACCCAGTACTTC. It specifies CSASELTGKLQETQYF.

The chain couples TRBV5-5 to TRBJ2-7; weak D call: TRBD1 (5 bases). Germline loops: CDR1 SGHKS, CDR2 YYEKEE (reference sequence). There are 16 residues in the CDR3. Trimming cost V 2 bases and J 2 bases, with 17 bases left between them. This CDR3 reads CASSLFQGLVAYEQYV. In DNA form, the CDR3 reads TGTGCCAGCAGCTTATTTCAGGGATTGGTCGCCTACGAGCAGTACGTC.

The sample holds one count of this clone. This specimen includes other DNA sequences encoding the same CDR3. CDR3 in amino acids: CASSPGQAQETQYF. The DNA for the CDR3 is TGCGCCAGCAGCCCGGGACAGGCGCAAGAGACCCAGTACTTC. This rearrangement joins TRBV5-1 to TRBJ2-5, with 8 bases that match TRBD1. Germline values: CDR1 SGHRS, CDR2 YFSETQ. The CDR3 totals 14 residues. The ends lost 4 bases at V and 2 bases at J; junction bases unmatched: 4.

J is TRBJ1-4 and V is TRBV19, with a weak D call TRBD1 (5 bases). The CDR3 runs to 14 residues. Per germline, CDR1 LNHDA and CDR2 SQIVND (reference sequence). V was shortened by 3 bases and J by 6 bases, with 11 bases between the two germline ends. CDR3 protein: CASSIAGFDEKLFF. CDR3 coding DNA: TGTGCCAGTAGTATTGCAGGGTTTGATGAAAAACTGTTTTTT.